This is a list of T cell receptor beta chains from one sample in a study of OX40 agonist ivuxolimab in advanced cancers. The method was immunoSEQ multiplex PCR; TCRdb's version includes in-frame clones alone and lacks a portion of them. In the table there are 77,000 or so clones, 80% to 95% of which are singletons. The sample consisted of CD4+ or CD8+ T cells sorted from blood, taken in a trial of the OX40 agonist ivuxolimab. The receptors shown here come from an adult with an advanced solid tumor such as melanoma, head and neck, liver or kidney cancer. Each CDR3 is given with its conserved first and last residue. D genes are given only for firm matches. A row's size may be missing; if present it is once, few, many or a size class.

.,.,TRBJ1-4,TRBV6-5,TGTGCCAGCAGTTACTCCTTGGGGGCGCGTGAAGAACTGTTTTTT,CASSYSLGAREELFF
.,.,TRBJ2-3,TRBV5-5,TGTGCCAGCAGCCGACAGTTTAGCACAGATACGCAGTATTTT,CASSRQFSTDTQYF
.,TRBD1,TRBJ2-5,TRBV14,TGTGCCAGCAGCCAACTGGGGACAGGGAATTTTGAGACCCAGTACTTC,CASSQLGTGNFETQYF
.,TRBD2,TRBJ2-1,TRBV10-3,TGTGCCATCAGTGAGGAGGCGGGAGGGCCCGGTGAGCAGTTCTTC,CAISEEAGGPGEQFF
.,TRBD1,TRBJ1-2,TRBV28,TGTGCCAGCAGCTCCGGACAGGGTTATGGCTACACCTTC,CASSSGQGYGYTF
once,.,TRBJ1-6,TRBV5-1,TGCGCCAGCAGCTTGAACCTATATAATTCACCCCTCCACTTT,CASSLNLYNSPLHF
.,TRBD2,TRBJ2-1,TRBV28,TGTGCCAGCAGTTTTAACAGGCGGGAGGTATACAATGAGCAGTTCTTC,CASSFNRREVYNEQFF
.,.,TRBJ2-1,TRBV27,TGTGCCAGCCAACGGACGAGCTCCTACAATGAGCAGTTCTTC,CASQRTSSYNEQFF
once,.,TRBJ1-2,TRBV28,TGTGCCAGCAGTTCCCCTGGGGGGAATGGGGTCTACACCTTC,CASSSPGGNGVYTF
.,TRBD1,TRBJ1-6,TRBV27,TGTGCCAGCAGTTCCGGGACAGGCTCCTCACCCCTCCACTTT,CASSSGTGSSPLHF
.,.,TRBJ1-1,TRBV5-1,TGCGCCAGCAGCTTGGACACTGAAGCTTTCTTT,CASSLDTEAFF
.,TRBD1,TRBJ1-5,TRBV4-1,TGCGCCAGCAGCCAAGACGGGGGGACAGGGAATCAGCCCCAGCATTTT,CASSQDGGTGNQPQHF
.,.,TRBJ2-2,TRBV6-4,TGTGCCAGCAGCCAGGGATTGGACACCGGGGAGCTGTTTTTT,CASSQGLDTGELFF
once,.,TRBJ2-5,TRBV5-1,TGCGCCAGCAGAATAGGTGGAAAGGAGACCCAGTACTTC,CASRIGGKETQYF
few,.,TRBJ1-4,TRBV15,TGTGCCACCAGCAGAGATTTTTCGGGGTCTAATGAAAAACTGTTTTTT,CATSRDFSGSNEKLFF
few,TRBD2,TRBJ2-1,TRBV6-4,TGTGCCAGCAGTGACTTTTTTACTAGCGGAGCCTACAATGAGCAGTTCTTC,CASSDFFTSGAYNEQFF
.,.,TRBJ1-3,TRBV28,TGTGCCAGCAGTTTTGGGTTGTTTGGAAACACCATATATTTT,CASSFGLFGNTIYF
.,.,TRBJ1-2,TRBV5-1,TGCGCCAGCAGCTTGGACAGGGAGTCTGGCTACACCTTC,CASSLDRESGYTF
once,TRBD1,TRBJ1-2,TRBV18,TGTGCCAGCTCACCACAGACAGGGGGAGAGGGCTACACCTTC,CASSPQTGGEGYTF
.,.,TRBJ1-2,TRBV27,TGTGCCAGCAGCCCTGAGTCCAGGGAGTGGAATGGCTACACCTTC,CASSPESREWNGYTF
once,.,TRBJ1-4,TRBV9,TGTGCCAGCAGCGTGGACGAGGGGGATGAAAAACTGTTTTTT,CASSVDEGDEKLFF
once,.,TRBJ1-1,TRBV4-2,TGTGCCAGCAGCCAAGATTGGGGGGGTCAGTCCTCTGAAGCTTTCTTT,CASSQDWGGQSSEAFF